This entry lists 28 T cell receptor beta chains sequenced from one sample in a study of T-cell memory formation after mild COVID-19. TCRdb called the 5' RACE reads again in MiXCR, with one record for every CDR3 protein. The sample shows 80,000 to 95,000 distinct CDR3 sequences, around 25% of them seen only once. Sequencing was done on a sample of PBMCs or a T cell subset sorted from them (not recorded which). The receptors come from a young man who had mild COVID-19 (a few samples of this study predate the infection). Cell type and time point are not known.

This clonotype was seen only a few times. The chain uses TRBV15 and TRBJ1-5; 8 nucleotides align to TRBD1. Trimming removed 6 bases from V and 4 bases from J; junction bases left unmatched: 8. The germline CDR1 and CDR2 sequences are LNHNV and YYDKDF (reference sequence). The CDR3 runs 15 residues. The CDR3 nucleotides read TGTGCCACCAGTCTGGGGACAGGAGATAATCAGCCCCAGCATTTT. This codes for CATSLGTGDNQPQHF.

This rearrangement joins TRBV27 to TRBJ2-7; D perhaps matches TRBD1 (6 bases). In germline, CDR1 is MNHEY, CDR2 SMNVEV (reference sequence). This CDR3 has 11 residues. Trimming left V 6 bases short and J 4 bases short, with 7 bases between. The DNA for the CDR3 is TGTGCCAGCAGACAGGGTTACGAGCAGTACGTC. This encodes CASRQGYEQYV.

The chain uses TRBV6-6 and TRBJ2-7, with 7 bases aligning to TRBD1. This CDR3 region has 13 residues. Germline loops: CDR1 MNHNY, CDR2 SVGAGI (reference sequence). J lost 5 bases, V lost 6 bases, and 7 bases had no gene match. CDR3 bases: TGTGCCAGCAGCTGGGACAGTCCGGACGAGCAGTACGTC. Translation: CASSWDSPDEQYV.

The J gene is TRBJ2-3, the V gene TRBV11-2; D gene ambiguous. V was shortened by 4 bases and J by 0 bases, with 11 bases between the two germline ends. Germline values: CDR1 SGHAT, CDR2 FQNNGV. The length of the CDR3 is 15 residues. CDR3 protein: CASSSDRISTDTQYF. CDR3 nucleotide sequence: TGTGCCAGCAGCTCAGACCGGATAAGCACAGATACGCAGTATTTT.

The chain links TRBV2 to TRBJ1-5; D might be TRBD1 (5 bases). Trimming took off 5 bases at V and 0 bases at J, with 8 bases between the two ends. The CDR3 has 14 residues. Germline values: CDR1 SNHLY, CDR2 FYNNEI. The CDR3 spells CASSYRGSNQPQHF. The CDR3 DNA follows: TGTGCCAGCAGTTATAGGGGTAGCAATCAGCCCCAGCATTTT.

In its sample, this clonotype was seen a few times. The chain is built from TRBV6-2 or TRBV6-3 and TRBJ2-1; 7 positions agree with TRBD1. The CDR3 runs 13 residues. V lost 4 bases and J lost 5; bases outside the gene matches: 2. Germline V gene data show CDR1 as MNHEY and CDR2 as SVGEGT. CDR3 in amino acids: CASSSGTDNEQFF. CDR3 DNA sequence: TGTGCCAGCAGTTCCGGGACAGACAATGAGCAGTTCTTC.

This clonotype was found a few times. The CDR3 protein is CASSAKAEAITNTGELFF. Here the CDR3 DNA reads TGTGCCAGCAGCGCGAAGGCAGAGGCTATTACGAACACCGGGGAGCTGTTTTTT. The rearrangement joins TRBV7-8 to TRBJ2-2; no firm D call. There are 18 residues in the CDR3. V lost 5 bases and J lost 0, with 19 bases in between. Germline loops: CDR1 SGHVS, CDR2 FQNEAQ.

The chain uses TRBV12-3 or TRBV12-4 and TRBJ2-7; TRBD1 might be the D (7 bases). CDR3 length: 14 amino acids. Trimming pared 10 bases from V and 4 bases from J, leaving 20 bases between. Here the CDR3 DNA reads TGTGCCACGACTACGCGGGACAGTTTATACGAGCAGTACTTC. Protein: CATTTRDSLYEQYF.

The chain links TRBV7-3 to TRBJ2-2; no clear D gene. The CDR3 sequence is 15 residues long. V was shortened by 6 bases and J by 7 bases, with 18 bases between the two germline ends. In germline, CDR1 is SGHTA, CDR2 FQGTGA. The CDR3 coding sequence is TGTGCCAGCAGAGTCGCCCCGCTCCCCATCGGGGAGCTGTTTTTT. Its translation: CASRVAPLPIGELFF.

The rearrangement links TRBV4-3 to TRBJ2-3, with D unclear. CDR1 is LGHNA and CDR2 is YSLEER in the germline V gene. The CDR3 sequence is 15 residues long. V lost 0 bases, J lost 3 bases, and 10 bases lay in between. In DNA, the CDR3 is TGCGCCAGCAGCCAAGATTCGGTAGTAACAGATACGCAGTATTTT. It specifies CASSQDSVVTDTQYF.

This clonotype was seen only a few times. At one end, the junction sequence differs from germline, possibly due to a read error. The chain carries TRBV5-1 and TRBJ2-4; D perhaps matches TRBD2 (5 bases). Looked up from germline, CDR1 is SGHRS and CDR2 is YFSETQ. CDR3 length equals 14 residues. The CDR3 region has the DNA TGCGCCAGCAGGTTGGGAGTAGCCAAAAACATTCAGTACTTC. It translates to CASRLGVAKNIQYF.

This chain uses TRBV27 with TRBJ2-5; no firm D call. Trimming pared 8 bases from V and 2 bases from J, leaving 12 bases between. Looked up from germline, CDR1 is MNHEY and CDR2 is SMNVEV (reference sequence). The CDR3 runs to 13 residues. The CDR3 nucleotides read TGTGCCAGCCGCAGGCAGCGACAAGAGACCCAGTACTTC. Residues: CASRRQRQETQYF.

This clonotype came up a few times. The chain has TRBV12-3 or TRBV12-4 and TRBJ1-5; maybe TRBD1 (6 bases). This CDR3 region has 13 residues. V was clipped by 0 bases and J by 8 bases, with 8 bases between them. The DNA of the CDR3 is TGTGCCAGCAGTTTAGCGGGGGCTAAGCCCCAGCATTTT. Translating it yields CASSLAGAKPQHF.

This clonotype has only a few counts. The chain is built from TRBV6-4 and TRBJ2-2; a weak D match, TRBD2 (6 bases). CDR3 length equals 13 residues. V gave up 3 bases and J gave up 4 bases, with 6 bases separating them. Germline CDR1 MRHNA, CDR2 SNTAGT. The CDR3 region is CASSETSTGELFF. The CDR3 nucleotides are TGTGCCAGCAGTGAGACTAGCACCGGGGAGCTGTTTTTT.

CDR3 sequence: CASSLRGNYGYTF. The CDR3 DNA reads TGTGCCAGCAGTTTGAGGGGAAACTATGGCTACACCTTC. The V gene is TRBV28, the J gene TRBJ1-2, with a possible D match to TRBD1 (5 bases). The CDR3 spans 13 residues. V was pared by 3 bases and J by 2 bases, with 7 bases between. Germline V gene sequence: CDR1 MDHEN, CDR2 SYDVKM.

In its sample, this clonotype was seen a few times. The chain carries TRBV6-2 or TRBV6-3 and TRBJ2-3; 8 bases align to TRBD2. Trimming at V came to 0 bases and at J to 1 base, leaving 3 bases not matched to a gene. The CDR3 runs 16 residues. Per the germline V gene, CDR1 is MNHEY and CDR2 is SVGEGT. The CDR3 protein is CASSYSQRGRTDTQYF. The CDR3 DNA reads as TGTGCCAGCAGTTACTCGCAGCGGGGGCGCACAGATACGCAGTATTTT.

This clonotype was found a few times. V is TRBV4-3 and J is TRBJ2-7; TRBD2 might be the D (6 bases). The germline V gene encodes CDR1 LGHNA and CDR2 YSLEER. Trimming shortened V by 3 bases and J by 7 bases, and 22 bases separated the two germline ends. This CDR3 comprises 16 residues. CDR3 amino acids: CASSQGIAAKRREQYF. The CDR3 DNA follows: TGCGCCAGCAGCCAGGGAATAGCGGCCAAACGGAGGGAGCAGTACTTC.

This clonotype was detected only a few times. The chain employs TRBV4-1 and TRBJ1-1, with 9 bases aligning to TRBD1. The ends lost 6 bases at V and 1 base at J; junction bases unmatched: 6. Per the germline V gene, CDR1 is MGHRA and CDR2 is YSYEKL. The CDR3 has 15 amino acids. The CDR3 DNA reads TGCGCCAGCAGGGACAGGGGTGTTTCGAACACTGAAGCTTTCTTT. It encodes CASRDRGVSNTEAFF.

The V and J genes are TRBV6-2 or TRBV6-3 and TRBJ1-1; D uncertain. Trimming took 2 bases from V and 8 from J, leaving 18 bases between them. CDR3 size: 15 residues. From germline, CDR1 is MNHEY and CDR2 SVGEGT. As DNA, the CDR3 is TGTGCCAGCAGTTACCATGAGCGGACTTTCCTCGAAGCTTTCTTT. It codes for CASSYHERTFLEAFF.

At least ten counts were recorded for this clonotype. The rearrangement joins TRBV4-2 to TRBJ2-7, with 11 bases that match TRBD2. The CDR3 is 16 residues long. Germline V CDR1 and CDR2: LGHNA, YNFKEQ. The ends lost 2 bases at V and 3 bases at J; junction bases unmatched: 6. This CDR3 is CASSQITGTSGYEQYF. The CDR3 DNA is TGTGCCAGCAGCCAAATCACCGGGACTAGCGGCTACGAGCAGTACTTC.

The chain has TRBV6-2 or TRBV6-3 and TRBJ1-1; no firm D call. The V gene lost 10 bases and the J gene lost 1 base, with 7 bases spanning the gap. Germline CDR1 MNHEY, CDR2 SVGEGT. The CDR3 runs 11 residues. The CDR3 DNA sequence: TGTGCCACAAGGAGGAACACTGAAGCTTTCTTT. The encoded protein is CATRRNTEAFF.

The chain links TRBV7-9 to TRBJ2-7; D may be TRBD1 (5 bases). Per the germline V gene, CDR1 is SEHNR and CDR2 is FQNEAQ (reference sequence). Trimming took 5 bases from V and 1 from J, leaving 9 bases between them. The CDR3 extends over 13 amino acids. The DNA for the CDR3 is TGTGCCAGCAGCCCGACAGCTTCCTACGAGCAGTACGTC. Protein: CASSPTASYEQYV.

There are a few counts of this clonotype. V usage is TRBV12-3 or TRBV12-4 and J usage is TRBJ1-2, with 8 bases identical to TRBD1. Germline trimming cut 4 bases from V and 4 bases from J; bases unmatched to any gene: 11. CDR3 size: 16 residues. CDR3 coding DNA: TGTGCCAGCAGTTGGGCAGGGGGCGCTTACCCCTATGGCTACACCTTC. It specifies CASSWAGGAYPYGYTF.

This clonotype was recorded a few times. The V gene is TRBV2, the J gene TRBJ2-3; no clear D. The CDR3 runs to 12 residues. The V gene lost 1 base and the J gene lost 6 bases, with 5 bases spanning the gap. Germline values: CDR1 SNHLY, CDR2 FYNNEI. The DNA of the CDR3 is TGTGCCAGCAGTGAAGGGAAGGATACGCAGTATTTT. This gives the protein CASSEGKDTQYF.

This clonotype appeared a few times. The chain has TRBV5-1 and TRBJ2-2; D is uncertain. V lost 1 base and J lost 0, with 10 bases in between. The CDR3 totals 16 residues. In germline, CDR1 is SGHRS, CDR2 YFSETQ. CDR3 in amino acids: CASSLMRKANTGELFF. The CDR3 DNA reads as TGCGCCAGCAGCTTGATGAGGAAGGCGAACACCGGGGAGCTGTTTTTT.

The genes are TRBV4-1 and TRBJ2-3, with D hard to call. The CDR3 runs 16 residues. CDR1 and CDR2 from the germline V gene are MGHRA and YSYEKL. V lost 1 base, J lost 1 base, and 12 bases lay in between. This chain's CDR3 is CASSQVSQDRTDTQYF. The CDR3 bases are TGCGCCAGCAGCCAAGTGTCGCAGGACCGCACAGATACGCAGTATTTT.

This clonotype was recorded a few times. The J gene is TRBJ2-5, the V gene TRBV7-9, with TRBD1 as a possible D gene (5 bases). The germline gives CDR1 SEHNR, CDR2 FQNEAQ (reference sequence). The ends were cut back, 3 bases at V and 3 bases at J, with 17 bases in the middle. The CDR3 runs 16 residues. CDR3 sequence: CASSFMAGSDEETQYF. The CDR3 DNA follows: TGTGCCAGCAGCTTTATGGCAGGGTCGGACGAAGAGACCCAGTACTTC.

V gene TRBV10-1 combines with J gene TRBJ2-7; 9 bases align to TRBD2. V shed 3 bases and J 8 bases; nucleotides not matched to a gene: 14. This CDR3 is 16 amino acids long. From germline, CDR1 is WNHNN and CDR2 SYGVQD (reference sequence). Written as DNA, the CDR3 is TGCGCCAGCAGTGATCCACTGGCGGGGGGGCACGACAAGCAGTACTTC. It specifies CASSDPLAGGHDKQYF.